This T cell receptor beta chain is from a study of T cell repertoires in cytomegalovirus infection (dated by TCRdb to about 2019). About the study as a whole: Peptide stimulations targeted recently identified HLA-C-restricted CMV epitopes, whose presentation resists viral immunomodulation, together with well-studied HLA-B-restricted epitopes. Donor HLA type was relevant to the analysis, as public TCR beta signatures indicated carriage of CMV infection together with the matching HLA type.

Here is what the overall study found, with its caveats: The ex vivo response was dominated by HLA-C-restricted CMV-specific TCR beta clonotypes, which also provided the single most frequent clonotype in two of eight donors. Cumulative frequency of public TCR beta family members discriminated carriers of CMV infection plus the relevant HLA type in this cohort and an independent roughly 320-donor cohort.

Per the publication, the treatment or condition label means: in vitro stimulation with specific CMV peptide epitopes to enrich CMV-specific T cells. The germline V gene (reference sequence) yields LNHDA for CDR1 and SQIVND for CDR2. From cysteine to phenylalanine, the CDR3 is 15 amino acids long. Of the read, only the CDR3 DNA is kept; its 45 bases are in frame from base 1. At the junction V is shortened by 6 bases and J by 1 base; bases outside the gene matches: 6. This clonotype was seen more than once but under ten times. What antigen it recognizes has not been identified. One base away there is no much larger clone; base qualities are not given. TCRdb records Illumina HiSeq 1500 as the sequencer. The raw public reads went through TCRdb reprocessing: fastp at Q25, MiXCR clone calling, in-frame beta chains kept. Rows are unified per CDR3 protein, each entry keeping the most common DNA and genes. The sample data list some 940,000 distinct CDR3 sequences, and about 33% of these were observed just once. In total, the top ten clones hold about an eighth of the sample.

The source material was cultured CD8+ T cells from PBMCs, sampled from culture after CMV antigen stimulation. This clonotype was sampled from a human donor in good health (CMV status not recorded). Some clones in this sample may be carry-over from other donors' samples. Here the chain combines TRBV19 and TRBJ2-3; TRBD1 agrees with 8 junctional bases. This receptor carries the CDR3 CASSVTGAGTDTQYF. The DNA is TGTGCCAGTAGCGTGACAGGGGCCGGCACAGATACGCAGTATTTT. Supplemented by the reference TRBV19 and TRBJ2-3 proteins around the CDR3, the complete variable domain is DGGITQSPKYLFRKEGQNVTLSCEQNLNHDAMYWYRQDPGQGLRLIYYSQIVNDFQKGDIAEGYSVSREKKESFPLTVTSAQKNPTAFYLCASSVTGAGTDTQYFGPGTRLTVL.